This T cell receptor (beta chain) was recovered during a study of PD-L1 blockade in urothelial cancer. Overall study: Patients commenced intravenous atezolizumab, 1,200 mg every 3 weeks, around 2014.

Each PCR reaction had synthetic TCR analog templates spiked into it. Produced via immunoSEQ multiplex PCR; TCRdb's table is partial and in-frame only. The table lists about 45,000 clones, about nine tenths of them singletons. Trimming left V 3 bases short and J 0 bases short, with 8 bases between. The germline CDR1 and CDR2 sequences are MNHEY and SMNVEV (reference sequence). The CDR3 has 15 residues. Pretreatment sampling and on-treatment sampling together yielded between 1 and 8 samples for each patient. The V gene is TRBV27, the J gene TRBJ2-2; D not certain. Sequenced here: PBMCs, sampled around atezolizumab (anti-PD-L1) treatment. This clonotype was sampled from an elderly man with urothelial cancer. Written as DNA, the CDR3 is TGTGCCAGCAGTTTGGGCTATTCGAACACCGGGGAGCTGTTTTTT. Protein: CASSLGYSNTGELFF.